A single sample is the source of the 16 T cell receptor beta chains below, sequenced in a study of blood T cells in healthy people across ages. Next came a second PCR, run for roughly 6 to 11 cycles, which used a sample-barcoded 5' primer along with a J-beta primer mix. Each CDR3 protein is one row after TCRdb ran MiXCR on the 5' RACE reads. The data show hundreds of thousands of distinct CDR3 sequences, nearly 60% seen once. The sequencing input was blood. Receptors originate from a man younger than 40 in good health.

Note on this clonotype: The germline gene is not matched at one end of the junction; a read error may be the cause. The chain joins TRBV20-1 to TRBJ2-6; D is uncertain. Germline CDR1 is DFQATT and CDR2 is SNEGSKA (reference sequence). The CDR3 consists of 14 residues. In DNA form, the CDR3 reads TGCGGTGCTAGAGATCAGGACGGGGCCAACGTCCTGACTTTC. Amino acids: CGARDQDGANVLTF.

This chain connects TRBV7-2 to TRBJ2-1, with 9 bases identical to TRBD1. V shed 4 bases and J 3 bases; nucleotides not matched to a gene: 7. Germline V gene sequence: CDR1 SGHTA, CDR2 FQGNSA. This CDR3 is 16 amino acids long. CDR3 sequence: CASSYYPGQGYNEQFF. CDR3 nucleotide sequence: TGTGCCAGCAGCTATTATCCGGGACAGGGCTACAATGAGCAGTTCTTC.

The chain combines TRBV29-1 with TRBJ1-1; maybe TRBD1 (5 bases). Trimming shortened V by 4 bases and J by 3 bases, and 12 bases separated the two germline ends. The CDR3 totals 13 residues. CDR1 and CDR2 from the germline V gene are SQVTM and ANQGSEA. The CDR3 region has the DNA TGCAGCGTTGGGACCCGGGGGGACACTGAAGCTTTCTTT. Translated, it gives CSVGTRGDTEAFF. Supplemented by reference TRBV29-1 and TRBJ1-1, the full variable domain reads SAVISQKPSRDICQRGTSLTIQCQVDSQVTMMFWYRQQPGQSLTLIATANQGSEATYESGFVIDKFPISRPNLTFSTLTVSNMSPEDSSIYLCSVGTRGDTEAFFGQGTRLTVV.

The DNA of the CDR3 is TGTGCCACCAGTGAACAAGGACAAGGGGTTCGGCCCCAGCATTTT. Its translation: CATSEQGQGVRPQHF. This chain joins TRBV24-1 and TRBJ1-5, with D perhaps TRBD1 (5 bases). V lost 4 bases and J 9 bases, leaving 18 bases between the germline ends. CDR3 length: 15 amino acids. Germline V gene sequence: CDR1 KGHDR, CDR2 SFDVKD.

The chain carries TRBV5-5 and TRBJ1-3; possibly TRBD1 for D (5 bases). This CDR3 spans 16 amino acids. Germline-derived CDR1 and CDR2 are SGHKS and YYEKEE (reference sequence). V lost 0 bases, J lost 0 bases, and 10 bases lay in between. The DNA for the CDR3 is TGTGCCAGCAGCTTGGGGGGACTAAACTCTGGAAACACCATATATTTT. Encoded protein: CASSLGGLNSGNTIYF. The full variable domain, its missing parts supplied by reference TRBV5-5 and TRBJ1-3, is DAGVTQSPTHLIKTRGQQVTLRCSPISGHKSVSWYQQVLGQGPQFIFQYYEKEERGRGNFPDRFSARQFPNYSSELNVNALLLGDSALYLCASSLGGLNSGNTIYFGEGSWLTVV.

Only one count was recorded for this clonotype. This may stem from a read error, because a much larger clone lies one nucleotide away. The rearrangement links TRBV18 to TRBJ2-7, with a weak D call TRBD1 (6 bases). This CDR3 is built from 14 residues. Germline-derived CDR1 and CDR2 are KGHSH and LQKENI. Trimming left V 1 base short and J 2 bases short, with 9 bases between. The CDR3 spells CASSPLDRPYEQYF. The CDR3 region has the DNA TGTGCCAGCTCACCACTGGACAGACCCTACGAGCAGTACTTC.

The chain recombines TRBV9 with TRBJ1-2, with D hard to call. The CDR3 has 14 amino acids. Germline lookup yields CDR1 SGDLS and CDR2 YYNGEE. Trimming stripped 3 bases from V and 4 bases from J, with 13 bases between. The CDR3 DNA sequence: TGTGCCAGCAGCGCCCAGCCCCAGCCCTATGGCTACACCTTC. It encodes CASSAQPQPYGYTF. The entire variable domain, with the rest obtained from reference TRBV9 and TRBJ1-2, is as follows: DSGVTQTPKHLITATGQRVTLRCSPRSGDLSVYWYQQSLDQGLQFLIQYYNGEERAKGNILERFSAQQFPDLHSELNLSSLELGDSALYFCASSAQPQPYGYTFGSGTRLTVV.

This clonotype appeared a single time. V and J are TRBV20-1 and TRBJ2-5; D possibly corresponds to TRBD2 (6 bases). The CDR3 spans 13 residues. The germline gives CDR1 DFQATT, CDR2 SNEGSKA (reference sequence). As DNA, the CDR3 is TGCACCGCTAGCATAGCGGCCCAAGAGACCCAGTACTTC. This codes for CTASIAAQETQYF.

The chain is built from TRBV7-2 and TRBJ2-5; D remains ambiguous. The V gene's germline CDR1 is SGHTA and CDR2 FQGNSA. This CDR3 spans 15 amino acids. Trimming shortened V by 1 base and J by 5 bases, and 14 bases separated the two germline ends. The CDR3 spells CASSLGGGSLETQYF. In DNA, the CDR3 is TGTGCCAGCAGCTTAGGCGGCGGCTCCCTGGAGACCCAGTACTTC.

The rearrangement links TRBV11-2 to TRBJ1-2; no clear D gene. Germline loops: CDR1 SGHAT, CDR2 FQNNGV. This CDR3 is built from 16 residues. Trimming left V 5 bases short and J 5 bases short, with 21 bases between. The CDR3 sequence: CASSPQAHSPRYGYTF. As DNA, the CDR3 is TGTGCCAGCAGCCCTCAAGCGCATTCTCCTAGGTATGGCTACACCTTC. The entire variable domain, with the rest obtained from reference TRBV11-2 and TRBJ1-2, is as follows: EAGVAQSPRYKIIEKRQSVAFWCNPISGHATLYWYQQILGQGPKLLIQFQNNGVVDDSQLPKDRFSAERLKGVDSTLKIQPAKLEDSAVYLCASSPQAHSPRYGYTFGSGTRLTVV.

V and J are TRBV18 and TRBJ2-1; D uncertain. Trimming took off 7 bases at V and 7 bases at J, with 8 bases between the two ends. Germline loops: CDR1 KGHSH, CDR2 LQKENI. CDR3 length equals 11 residues. The CDR3 reads CASFTTNEQFF. DNA of the CDR3: TGTGCCAGCTTCACGACTAATGAGCAGTTCTTC.

The genes are TRBV21-1 and TRBJ2-1; the tabulated D call, TRBD2, remains unverified against the DNA. TRBV21-1 has pseudogene status. The CDR3 consists of 16 residues. CDR3 nucleotide sequence: TGTGCCAGCAGCACGCCGGCTAGCGGGACCCACAATGAGCAGTTCTTC. Amino acids: CASSTPASGTHNEQFF.

This clonotype has just a few counts. J is TRBJ2-7 and V is TRBV27; a possible D gene is TRBD2 (5 bases). Germline V gene data show CDR1 as MNHEY and CDR2 as SMNVEV (reference sequence). This CDR3 region has 12 residues. V gave up 7 bases and J gave up 6 bases, with 13 bases separating them. This chain's CDR3 is CASTRGSGEQYF. CDR3 sequence (DNA): TGTGCCAGCACCCGAGGGAGTGGCGAGCAGTACTTC.

The genes are TRBV4-3 and TRBJ2-7, with TRBD2 identical over 7 bases. V gave up 4 bases and J gave up 4 bases; unmatched junction bases: 16. CDR1 LGHNA and CDR2 YSLEER come from the germline V gene. This CDR3 is 17 amino acids long. CDR3 protein: CASSRGPGGLADYEQYF. The CDR3 nucleotides are TGCGCCAGCAGCCGAGGGCCTGGGGGTCTAGCGGATTACGAGCAGTACTTC.

The J gene is TRBJ1-2, the V gene TRBV18; D may be TRBD1 (6 bases). The CDR3 contains 15 residues. Germline CDR1 reads KGHSH; CDR2 reads LQKENI. V shed 6 bases and J shed 2 bases, with 16 bases lying between them. The CDR3 DNA follows: TGTGCCAGCTCCGAAATGGGCCAGGGGAACTATGGCTACACCTTC. This gives the protein CASSEMGQGNYGYTF.

This clonotype turned up a few times. The CDR3 DNA sequence: TGTGCCAGCAGTGAGGGGACAGGGGTATATGGCTACACCTTC. Its protein product is CASSEGTGVYGYTF. J is TRBJ1-2 and V is TRBV6-1; 10 bases are a match to TRBD1. Germline CDR1 and CDR2: MNHNS and SASEGT. Germline trimming cut 3 bases from V and 5 bases from J; bases unmatched to any gene: 3. CDR3 length equals 14 residues.